The clone carrying this T cell receptor beta chain has a single count. Its antigen is not known. CDR1 is MDHEN and CDR2 is SYDVKM in the germline V gene. Trimming removed 11 bases from V and 3 bases from J; junction bases left unmatched: 10. The CDR3 sequence is 14 residues long. The data are from a study of cytomegalovirus exposure and HLA in healthy donors. The PCR contained 60 Vbeta and 13 Jbeta primers. Produced via immunoSEQ multiplex PCR; TCRdb's table is partial and in-frame only. The repertoire holds almost 200,000 clones, approximately 85% seen once, with approximately 2.2% in the top ten. Findings of the study overall: Some V segments could not be told apart, so they were left out, TRBV6-2 and TRBV6-3 among them. Under in vitro conditions, a few CMV-associated chains were confirmed as specific for CMV antigens. Earlier analysis found most TCR beta V segments productive about 87% or about 30% of the time. Accurate predictions that matched the HLA-A and HLA-B alleles of most subjects were reportedly made from TCR beta sequences.

The sequence was collected from a woman aged 50 to 60 in good health and CMV-seronegative. Sequencing was performed on PBMCs. V gene TRBV28 combines with J gene TRBJ1-5, with TRBD1 matching over 7 bases. The CDR3 DNA sequence: TGTGCCTCTAGGGGACAGACCGTCAATCAGCCCCAGCATTTT. This gives the protein CASRGQTVNQPQHF.